The present TCR beta chain was sequenced within a study of T cell responses to AZD1222 COVID-19 vaccine. V gave up 5 bases and J gave up 1 base, with 16 bases separating them. The CDR3 contains 16 residues. The germline CDR1 and CDR2 sequences are SGHTS and YDEGEE. Points on this clone: Its specificity is not known.

Study-wide points: Repertoire collection took place solely once the T cell response had peaked. Donors were chiefly white British, with a greater number of females, and clonal diversity was perhaps underestimated. Spike-specific TCRs gained breadth and depth after people received two AZD1222 doses. Targets within unmutated variant regions were reportedly found for nearly half of spike-specific TCRs.

Sequencing used immunoSEQ multiplex PCR; TCRdb keeps in-frame clones, though not all of them. The sample includes 85,000 to 120,000 clones, roughly 88% of them seen just once. This chain uses TRBV5-8 with TRBJ2-4; the D gene is possibly TRBD1 (6 bases). The clonotype comes from an adult who received the AZD1222 COVID-19 vaccine. Sequenced here: peripheral blood, sampled 28 days after the second AZD1222 dose. The CDR3 DNA sequence: TGTGCCAGCAGGTCTCAGGGGCGAGGGGCCAAAAACATTCAGTACTTC. This translates into CASRSQGRGAKNIQYF. Together with reference TRBV5-8 and TRBJ2-4, the CDR3 gives the full variable domain: EAGVTQSPTHLIKTRGQQATLRCSPISGHTSVYWYQQALGLGLQFLLWYDEGEERNRGNFPPRFSGRQFPNYSSELNVNALELEDSALYLCASRSQGRGAKNIQYFGAGTRLSVL.